A selection of T cell receptor beta chains follows, all from one sample in a study of T-cell reconstitution after alpha-beta-depleted transplantation in children. MiXCR, applied by TCRdb to the PCR reads, yields one record per CDR3 protein. The sample has 70,000 to 95,000 distinct CDR3 sequences, roughly 15% seen once. Here the sequenced sample was PBMCs, mostly from graft donor cells, taken 180 days after TCRalphabeta/CD19-depleted stem cell transplant. The receptor source for this set is a male patient between 2 and 10 years old who had a stem cell transplant for acute lymphoblastic leukemia, so the T cells may come from the graft donor. The conserved cysteine and the conserved F or W are not part of the CDR3 here.

v_gene	CDR3aa
TRBV20-1	SARSSTVTDTQY
TRBV5-1	ASSLRAGANTGELF
TRBV7-9	ASSRTSGGISYEQY
TRBV5-6	ASSIGTGLLFFYGYT
TRBV7-2	ASSTRLGTDTQY
TRBV15	ATSRGQNQPQH
TRBV27	ASSLGGKQPQH
TRBV11-2	ASSLIGLAGLNTGELF
TRBV10-1	ASSEIIGGLNTGELF
TRBV7-2	ASSAGLAGGCSYEQY
TRBV5-1	ASSFGEGTEAF
TRBV7-2	ASRTTDNYSGANVLT
TRBV7-7	ASSLDGRDFSGWTEAF
TRBV5-8	ASAGGHSNQPQH
TRBV6-1	ASSLTGGYGTDTQY
TRBV5-8	AMAPGGAYGYT
TRBV5-1	ASSLAGSGGFGMNTEAF
TRBV12-3/TRBV12-4	ASSLFQTGMAEAF
TRBV12-3/TRBV12-4	ASSFGHEQF
TRBV5-1	ASSLVFAGALEANYGYT